The 11 T cell receptor beta chains given below trace back to one sample, sequenced in a study of blood T cell repertoires in COVID-19. The method was immunoSEQ multiplex PCR; TCRdb's version includes in-frame clones alone and lacks a portion of them. Among approximately 97,000 clones listed, under 85% were seen once. The sequenced material came from peripheral blood. All receptors derive from a human donor in a cohort sampled during active COVID-19.

The chain recombines TRBV6-2 or TRBV6-3 with TRBJ2-2; TRBD2 agrees at 8 bases. Germline CDR1 is MNHEY and CDR2 is SVGEGT. The trim removed 5 bases at V and 4 bases at J, leaving 6 bases unmatched. The CDR3 totals 15 residues. CDR3 in amino acids: CASSNSGGPTGELFF. The CDR3 nucleotides are TGTGCCAGCAGTAACAGCGGGGGCCCCACCGGGGAGCTGTTTTTT.

The chain uses TRBV4-3 and TRBJ1-6; D gene ambiguous. The CDR3 contains 15 residues. V lost 4 bases and J lost 8, with 15 bases in between. Germline V gene lookup returns CDR1 LGHNA and CDR2 YSLEER. CDR3 protein: CASSPDRGGDSPLHF. CDR3 nucleotide sequence: TGCGCCAGCAGCCCCGACCGGGGTGGGGATTCACCCCTCCACTTT.

V is TRBV6-5 and J is TRBJ2-1; 11 bases line up with TRBD2. In germline, CDR1 is MNHEY, CDR2 SVGAGI. V lost 2 bases to trimming and J lost 9 bases; unmatched junction nucleotides: 9. This CDR3 is 16 amino acids long. This CDR3 reads CASSYPGTSGRAEQFF. CDR3 DNA sequence: TGTGCCAGCAGTTACCCCGGGACTAGCGGTCGGGCTGAGCAGTTCTTC.

This sequence joins TRBV5-1 and TRBJ2-1; D is uncertain. Germline V lookup: CDR1 SGHRS, CDR2 YFSETQ. This CDR3 region has 12 residues. V was shortened by 4 bases and J by 6 bases, with 8 bases between the two germline ends. CDR3 sequence (DNA): TGCGCCAGCAGCGAAGGCGGCAATGAGCAGTTCTTC. It is translated as CASSEGGNEQFF.

This clone appeared a single time. The chain employs TRBV6-4 and TRBJ2-7; no reliable D call. CDR1 MRHNA and CDR2 SNTAGT come from the germline V gene. V was cut by 3 bases and J by 6 bases, with 12 bases left in between. The CDR3 has 13 residues. CDR3 sequence (DNA): TGTGCCAGCAGTGAACAGCCATTGGGCGAGCAGTACTTC. Its translation: CASSEQPLGEQYF.

In its sample, this clone was seen a few times. The V call is TRBV28, the J call TRBJ2-1; 9 bases map to TRBD1. V shed 6 bases, J shed 6 bases, and the junction held 18 bases outside the gene matches. Germline V CDR1 and CDR2: MDHEN, SYDVKM. The CDR3 covers 18 residues. CDR3 nucleotide sequence: TGTGCCAGCAGCATAACAGGGGGCGTTCCGCGATGGGGCAATGAGCAGTTCTTC. Translating gives CASSITGGVPRWGNEQFF.

This sequence joins TRBV7-8 and TRBJ2-7, with 8 nucleotides matching TRBD1. Unmatched junction bases numbered 7, after V lost 5 bases and J lost 1 base. Germline lookup yields CDR1 SGHVS and CDR2 FQNEAQ. The CDR3 has 15 residues. The CDR3 sequence is CASSPGTGISYEQYF. The CDR3 coding sequence is TGTGCCAGCAGCCCCGGGACAGGTATTTCCTACGAGCAGTACTTC.

The chain couples TRBV11-2 to TRBJ2-4, with 9 bases fitting TRBD2. The V gene end was trimmed by 8 bases and the J gene end by 6 bases; junction bases not matched to a gene: 11. CDR3 length equals 15 residues. Per germline, CDR1 SGHAT and CDR2 FQNNGV. The CDR3 region has the DNA TGTGCCAGCGCCCTGATGACTAGCGGTCGAAACATTCAGTACTTC. Translating gives CASALMTSGRNIQYF.

In nucleotides, the CDR3 is TGTGCCAGCAGCGTGAGGACAGGGCAAGAGACCCAGTACTTC. This translates into CASSVRTGQETQYF. The chain is built from TRBV9 and TRBJ2-5, with TRBD1 identical over 8 bases. Germline V gives CDR1 SGDLS, CDR2 YYNGEE. Germline trimming cut 2 bases from V and 2 bases from J; bases unmatched to any gene: 2. This CDR3 is built from 14 residues. Using reference TRBV9 and TRBJ2-5 for the parts outside the CDR3, the full variable domain is DSGVTQTPKHLITATGQRVTLRCSPRSGDLSVYWYQQSLDQGLQFLIQYYNGEERAKGNILERFSAQQFPDLHSELNLSSLELGDSALYFCASSVRTGQETQYFGPGTRLLVL.

The chain couples TRBV9 to TRBJ2-3; D perhaps matches TRBD2 (7 bases). V lost 3 bases and J lost 2, with 22 bases in between. The V gene's germline CDR1 is SGDLS and CDR2 YYNGEE. The CDR3 extends over 18 amino acids. The CDR3 bases are TGTGCCAGCAGCGCCGGGACTTCCGGGGGGCTCTTCACAGATACGCAGTATTTT. Translation: CASSAGTSGGLFTDTQYF.

The J gene is TRBJ2-1, the V gene TRBV27; 7 bases align to TRBD1. The junction had 5 bases not matched to a gene; V was cut back by 5 bases and J by 7 bases. The length of the CDR3 is 13 residues. The germline gives CDR1 MNHEY, CDR2 SMNVEV (reference sequence). CDR3 bases: TGTGCCAGCAGTATACAGGGGTGGAATGAGCAGTTCTTC. Protein sequence: CASSIQGWNEQFF.